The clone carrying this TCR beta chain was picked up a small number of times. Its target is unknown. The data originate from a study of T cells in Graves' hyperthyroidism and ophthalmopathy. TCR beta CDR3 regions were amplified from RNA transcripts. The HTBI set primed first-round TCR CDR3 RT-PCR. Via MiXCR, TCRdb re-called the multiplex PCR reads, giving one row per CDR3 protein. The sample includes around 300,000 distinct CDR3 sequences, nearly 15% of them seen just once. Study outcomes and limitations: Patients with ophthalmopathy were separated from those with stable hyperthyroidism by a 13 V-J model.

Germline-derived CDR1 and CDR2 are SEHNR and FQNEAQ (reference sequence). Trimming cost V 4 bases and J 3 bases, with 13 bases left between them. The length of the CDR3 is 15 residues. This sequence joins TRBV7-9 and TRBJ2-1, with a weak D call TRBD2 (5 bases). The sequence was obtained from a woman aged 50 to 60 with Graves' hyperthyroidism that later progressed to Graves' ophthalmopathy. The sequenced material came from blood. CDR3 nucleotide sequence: TGTGCCAGCAGCTGGAGGCTGGTCGGCTACAATGAGCAGTTCTTC. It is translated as CASSWRLVGYNEQFF.